This T cell receptor (beta chain) was sequenced for a study of CD8 T cells in Susac syndrome. Germline V lookup: CDR1 SQVTM, CDR2 ANQGSEA. Trimming left V 6 bases short and J 1 base short, with 10 bases between. The CDR3 loop spans 13 amino acids. Reverse transcription used about 0.45 to 1 ug RNA and random hexamers. TCRdb independently ran MiXCR on the immunoSEQ multiplex PCR reads; one entry per CDR3 protein. The table includes approximately 180,000 distinct CDR3 sequences, approximately 96% detected once. This TCR came from a human donor with multiple sclerosis. The rearrangement links TRBV29-1 to TRBJ1-5; D gene unclear. The sequencing sample was made of CD4+ T cells from PBMCs. The CDR3: CSVVIGSNQPQHF. The DNA of the CDR3 is TGCAGCGTGGTAATCGGAAGCAATCAGCCCCAGCATTTT.